This T cell receptor beta chain was observed in a study of human thymus T cells. Here immunoSEQ multiplex PCR was the method, and the copy in TCRdb shows in-frame clones only, minus some. The sample has 70,000 to 75,000 clones; around 95% are singletons. The CDR3 has 13 amino acids. J was trimmed by 5 bases and V by 3 bases; bases with no gene match: 4. From germline, CDR1 is LGHNA and CDR2 YNFKEQ. Notes on the study in general: The authors found apparently biased V and J gene usage in thymic and blood repertoires. Related research found strongly overlapping thymic repertoires in unrelated individuals.

A single count supports this clone. The antigen is not known. Thymic samples were excised during corrective heart operations. Among the donors, all were healthy Finnish infants having corrective surgery for congenital heart defects. Sample: thymus tissue. The chain couples TRBV4-2 to TRBJ2-7; TRBD1 aligns across 7 bases. This clonotype was sampled from a girl under two years old with a congenital heart defect but otherwise immunologically healthy. The CDR3, as DNA: TGTGCCAGCAGCCACCCCCAGGGGGACGAGCAGTACTTC. Protein: CASSHPQGDEQYF.